This TCR beta chain was sequenced during a study of T cells and copy number aberrations in small-cell lung cancer. Whole-study findings and limits: Adjacent lung showed higher T-cell richness and clonality than tumors; density difference nonsignificant.

CDR1 is SGHAT, CDR2 FQNNGV, per germline. This CDR3 has 12 residues. The V end was cut by 5 bases, the J end by 5 bases, with 9 bases between. Points on this clone: What it binds is not known.

TCRdb's table, derived via immunoSEQ multiplex PCR, lists solely in-frame clones and lacks some. Here the sample spans thousands of clones, roughly 80% being singletons. All donors had upfront surgery without preoperative chemotherapy, radiotherapy or any immunotherapy. Donors were all either smokers or heavy second-hand smokers. The chain is built from TRBV11-2 and TRBJ2-5; D tentatively reads TRBD1 or TRBD2 (5 bases each). Sequenced sample: normal tissue next to the tumor. The sequence was collected from a woman between 45 and 65 years old with small cell lung cancer. For the CDR3, the DNA is TGTGCCAGCAGCCACTGGGGGGAGACCCAGTACTTC. It yields the protein CASSHWGETQYF.